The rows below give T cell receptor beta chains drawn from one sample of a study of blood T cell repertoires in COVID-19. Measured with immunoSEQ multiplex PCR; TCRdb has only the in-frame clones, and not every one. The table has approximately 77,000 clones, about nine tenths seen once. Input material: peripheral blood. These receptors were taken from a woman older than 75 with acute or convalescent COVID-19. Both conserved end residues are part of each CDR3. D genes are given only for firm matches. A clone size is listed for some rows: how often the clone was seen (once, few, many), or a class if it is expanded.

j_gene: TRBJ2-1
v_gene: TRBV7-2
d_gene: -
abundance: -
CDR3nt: TGTGCCAGCAGCTCCGCGGCGGGTCAGGGGCGTTCCTACAATGAGCAGTTCTTC
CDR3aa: CASSSAAGQGRSYNEQFF

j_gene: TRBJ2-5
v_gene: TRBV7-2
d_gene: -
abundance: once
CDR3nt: TGTGCCAGCAGCTTAGGAAACAGTTTCCGGGAGACCCAGTACTTC
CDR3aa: CASSLGNSFRETQYF

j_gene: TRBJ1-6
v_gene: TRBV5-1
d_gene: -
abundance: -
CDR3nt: TGCGCCAGCAGCTTTGGGCAGGCAAACTCCTATAATTCACCCCTCCACTTT
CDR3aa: CASSFGQANSYNSPLHF

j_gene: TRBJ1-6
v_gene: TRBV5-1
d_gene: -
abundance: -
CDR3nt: TGCGCCAGTTCCGAGGGAGGGAATTCACCCCTCCACTTT
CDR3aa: CASSEGGNSPLHF

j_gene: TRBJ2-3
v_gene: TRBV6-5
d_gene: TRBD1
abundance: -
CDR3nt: TGTGCCAGCAGTTACTCGACAGGGGGGTTCGCAGATACGCAGTATTTT
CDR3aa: CASSYSTGGFADTQYF

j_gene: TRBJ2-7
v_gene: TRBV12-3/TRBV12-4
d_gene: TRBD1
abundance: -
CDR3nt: TGTGCCAGCAGCCGGACAGGGGACGAGCAGTACTTC
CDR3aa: CASSRTGDEQYF

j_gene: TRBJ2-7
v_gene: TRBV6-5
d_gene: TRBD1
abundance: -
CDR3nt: TGTGCCAGCAGTTACTCGGTCAGGGGGAGCACCTACGAGCAGTACTTC
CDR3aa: CASSYSVRGSTYEQYF

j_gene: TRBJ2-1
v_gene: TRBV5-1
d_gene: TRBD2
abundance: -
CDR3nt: TGCGCCAGCAGCTTGTCTAGCGGGGGGGCTTTGGAGCAGTTCTTC
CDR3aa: CASSLSSGGALEQFF

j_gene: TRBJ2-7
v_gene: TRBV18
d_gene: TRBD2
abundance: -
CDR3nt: TGTGCCAGCTCACCACCTCGGGGGACTAGCGGGGCGGAGAGGGAGCAGTACTTC
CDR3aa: CASSPPRGTSGAEREQYF

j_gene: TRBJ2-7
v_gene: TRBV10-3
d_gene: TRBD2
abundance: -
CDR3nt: TGTGCCATCCGGGGGGGTGCTAACTACGAGCAGTACTTC
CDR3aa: CAIRGGANYEQYF

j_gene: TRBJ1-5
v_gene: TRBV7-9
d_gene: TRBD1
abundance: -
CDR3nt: TGTGCCAGCAGCCTGGGACAGAATCAGCCCCAGCATTTT
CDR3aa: CASSLGQNQPQHF

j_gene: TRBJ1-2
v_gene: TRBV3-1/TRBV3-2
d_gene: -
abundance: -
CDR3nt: TGTGCCAGCAGCCAAGTAAAGAGCGGCTACACCTTC
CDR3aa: CASSQVKSGYTF

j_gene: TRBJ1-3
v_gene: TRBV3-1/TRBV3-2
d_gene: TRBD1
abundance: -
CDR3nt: TGTGCCAGCAGCCTAGGACAGGGACGAAACACCATATATTTT
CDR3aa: CASSLGQGRNTIYF

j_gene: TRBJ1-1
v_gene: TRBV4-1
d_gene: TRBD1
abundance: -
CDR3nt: TGCGCCAGCAGCCATGGGGACAGGGTTTCTGAAGCTTTCTTT
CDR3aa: CASSHGDRVSEAFF

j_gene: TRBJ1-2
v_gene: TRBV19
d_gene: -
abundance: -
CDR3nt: TGTACGGGGGATGGCTACACCTTC
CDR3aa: CTGDGYTF

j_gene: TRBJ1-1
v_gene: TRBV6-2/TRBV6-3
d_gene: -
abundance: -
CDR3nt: TGTGCCAGCAGTTACTCGACAGCCTGGTATTCTGAAGCTTTCTTT
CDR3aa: CASSYSTAWYSEAFF

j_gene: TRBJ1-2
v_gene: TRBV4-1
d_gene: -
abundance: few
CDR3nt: TGCGCCAGCAGCCCCGGCGCGGTGATCTATGGCTACACCTTC
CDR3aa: CASSPGAVIYGYTF

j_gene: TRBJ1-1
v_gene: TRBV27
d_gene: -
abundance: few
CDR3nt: TGTGCCAGCAGTTTATCGGGGGGGGTACTGAACACTGAAGCTTTCTTT
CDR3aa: CASSLSGGVLNTEAFF

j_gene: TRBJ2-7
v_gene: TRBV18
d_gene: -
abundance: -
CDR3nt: TGTGCCAGCTCACCACAGGGGGACGAGCAGTACTTC
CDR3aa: CASSPQGDEQYF

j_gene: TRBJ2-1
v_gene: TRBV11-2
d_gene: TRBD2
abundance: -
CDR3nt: TGTGCCAGCAGCTTAAAAAACGCGGGAGGAAGTGTCAATGAGCAGTTCTTC
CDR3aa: CASSLKNAGGSVNEQFF

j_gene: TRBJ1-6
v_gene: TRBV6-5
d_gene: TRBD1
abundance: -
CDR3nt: TGTGCCAGCAGGGGACAGGGGGCCTGGTCACCCCTCCACTTT
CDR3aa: CASRGQGAWSPLHF

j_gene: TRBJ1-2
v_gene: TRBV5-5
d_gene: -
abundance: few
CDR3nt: TGTGCCAGCAGCTCGGAACCCAGGGGAAACTATGGCTACACCTTC
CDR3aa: CASSSEPRGNYGYTF

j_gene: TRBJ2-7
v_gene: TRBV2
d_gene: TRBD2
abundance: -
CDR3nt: TGTGCCAGCGAGGGAGGGAAGGGAGCCTACGAGCAGTACTTC
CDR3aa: CASEGGKGAYEQYF

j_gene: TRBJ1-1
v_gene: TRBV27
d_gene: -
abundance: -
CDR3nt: TGTGCCAGCAGTTTATCGATCCGGGGAACGGCTGAAGCTTTCTTT
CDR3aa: CASSLSIRGTAEAFF

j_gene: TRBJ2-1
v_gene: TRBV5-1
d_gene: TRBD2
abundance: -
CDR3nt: TGCGCCAGCAGCTTACCGGGACTATCAGGCTACAATGAGCAGTTCTTC
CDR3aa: CASSLPGLSGYNEQFF

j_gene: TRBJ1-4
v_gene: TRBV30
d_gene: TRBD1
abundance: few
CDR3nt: TGTGCCTGTATAAAGGGGGCGGCTAATGAAAAACTGTTTTTT
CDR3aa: CACIKGAANEKLFF

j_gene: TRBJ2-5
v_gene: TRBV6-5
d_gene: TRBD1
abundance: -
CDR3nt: TGTGCCAGCAGTACCCCCGACAGGGTGGTGGAGACCCAGTACTTC
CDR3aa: CASSTPDRVVETQYF

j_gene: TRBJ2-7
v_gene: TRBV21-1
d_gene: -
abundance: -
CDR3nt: TGTGCCAGCAGCACCAGACAGGGGGCCGAGCAGTACTTC
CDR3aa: CASSTRQGAEQYF

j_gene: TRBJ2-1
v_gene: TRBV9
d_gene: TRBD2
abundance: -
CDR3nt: TGTGCCAGCAGCGTTTCTAGCGGGGGGTATGAGCAGTTCTTC
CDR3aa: CASSVSSGGYEQFF

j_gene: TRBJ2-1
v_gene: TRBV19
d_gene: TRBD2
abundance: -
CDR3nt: TGTGCCAGTAGGGGGGGGTACAATGAGCAGTTCTTC
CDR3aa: CASRGGYNEQFF

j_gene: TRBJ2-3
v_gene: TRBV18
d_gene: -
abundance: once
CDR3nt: TGTGCCAGCTCACCGAATGCGGGTTCCACAGATACGCAGTATTTT
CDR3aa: CASSPNAGSTDTQYF

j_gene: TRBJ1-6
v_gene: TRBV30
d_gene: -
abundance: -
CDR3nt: TGTGCCTGGAACACCAAGGGGATTAATAATTCACCCCTCCACTTT
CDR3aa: CAWNTKGINNSPLHF

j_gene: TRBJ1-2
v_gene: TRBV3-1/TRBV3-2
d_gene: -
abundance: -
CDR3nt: TGTGCCAGCAGCCAAGAGAGGGGGACATTGGGAGGCTACACCTTC
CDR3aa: CASSQERGTLGGYTF

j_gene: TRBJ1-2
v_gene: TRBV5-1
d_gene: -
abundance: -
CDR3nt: TGCGCCAGCAGCTTGGAACTTACGATTGGCTACACCTTC
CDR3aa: CASSLELTIGYTF

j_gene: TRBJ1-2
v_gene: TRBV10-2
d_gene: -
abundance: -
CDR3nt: TGCGCCAGCAGGGACAGCGCTAACTATGGCTACACCTTC
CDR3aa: CASRDSANYGYTF

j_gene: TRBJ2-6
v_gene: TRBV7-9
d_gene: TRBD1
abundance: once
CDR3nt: TGTGCCAGCAGGTCAGGCCGGGACAGGGGGCCTTCTGGGGCCAACGTCCTGACTTTC
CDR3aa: CASRSGRDRGPSGANVLTF

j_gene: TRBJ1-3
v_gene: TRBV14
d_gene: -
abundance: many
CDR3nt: TGTGCCAGCAGCCCCGGAGGGCAGAAGAGCTCTGGAAACACCATATATTTT
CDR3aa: CASSPGGQKSSGNTIYF

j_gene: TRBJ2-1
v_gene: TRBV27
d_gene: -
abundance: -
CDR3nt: TGTGCCAGCAGTCCCTCGTGGGAGCTCGGCGATGAGCAGTTCTTC
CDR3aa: CASSPSWELGDEQFF

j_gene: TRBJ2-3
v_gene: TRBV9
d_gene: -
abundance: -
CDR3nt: TGTGCCAGCAGCGTATTCGGTAGCACAGATACGCAGTATTTT
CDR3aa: CASSVFGSTDTQYF

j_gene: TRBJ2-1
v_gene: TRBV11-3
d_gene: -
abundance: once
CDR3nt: TGTGCCAGCAGCTTGGCTCGCGGAGGGGAGCAGTTCTTC
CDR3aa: CASSLARGGEQFF

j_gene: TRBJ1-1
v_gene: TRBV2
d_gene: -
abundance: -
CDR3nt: TGTGCCAGCAGTGAAGTCCCAGATTTGAACACTGAAGCTTTCTTT
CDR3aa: CASSEVPDLNTEAFF

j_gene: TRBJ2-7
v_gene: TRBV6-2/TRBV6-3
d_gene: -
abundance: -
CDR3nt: TGTGCCAGCAGTACCCCCAGGGCCAACTTATACGAGCAGTACTTC
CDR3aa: CASSTPRANLYEQYF

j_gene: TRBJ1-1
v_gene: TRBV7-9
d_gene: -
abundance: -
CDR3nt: TGTGCCAGCAGCTTATCTGTGAACACTGAAGCTTTCTTT
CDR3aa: CASSLSVNTEAFF

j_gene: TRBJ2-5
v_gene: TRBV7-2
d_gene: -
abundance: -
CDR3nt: TGTGCCAGCAGTCTGGCCATCACAGAGACCCAGTACTTC
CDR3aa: CASSLAITETQYF

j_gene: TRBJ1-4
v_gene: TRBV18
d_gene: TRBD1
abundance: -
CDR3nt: TGTGCCAGCTCACCCGGGACAGGGAATGAAAAACTGTTTTTT
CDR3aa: CASSPGTGNEKLFF

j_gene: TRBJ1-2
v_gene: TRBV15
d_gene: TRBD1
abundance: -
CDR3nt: TGTGCCACCAGCAGAGCAGGGACAGGTTCTTATGGCTACACCTTC
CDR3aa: CATSRAGTGSYGYTF